The rows below give T cell receptor beta chains drawn from one sample of a study of blood T cell repertoires in COVID-19. TCRdb's copy holds only in-frame clones and misses some; the assay was immunoSEQ multiplex PCR. The sample has about 120,000 clones; less than 80% are singletons. Sequences were obtained from peripheral blood. The receptors here all came from a man in his fifties with acute or convalescent COVID-19. Each CDR3 is given without its conserved first and last residue. Each record gives: J gene, V gene, CDR3 protein.

j_gene: TRBJ1-1
v_gene: TRBV5-4
CDR3aa: ASSWGRDAEAF

j_gene: TRBJ2-5
v_gene: TRBV5-6
CDR3aa: ASSVGLAGSKTQY

j_gene: TRBJ2-1
v_gene: TRBV28
CDR3aa: ASSLSVGGSYNEQF

j_gene: TRBJ2-2
v_gene: TRBV4-1
CDR3aa: ASSQVAGVSTGELF

j_gene: TRBJ1-6
v_gene: TRBV9
CDR3aa: ASSARQESSYNSPLH

j_gene: TRBJ2-1
v_gene: TRBV14
CDR3aa: ASSLPGGYYNEQF

j_gene: TRBJ1-4
v_gene: TRBV21-1
CDR3aa: ASSTGVSTNEKLF

j_gene: TRBJ1-2
v_gene: TRBV5-6
CDR3aa: ASSRRDSNYGYT

j_gene: TRBJ1-2
v_gene: TRBV3-1/TRBV3-2
CDR3aa: ASSQDGWTDYGYT

j_gene: TRBJ2-2
v_gene: TRBV9
CDR3aa: ASSVTGGDTGELF

j_gene: TRBJ2-7
v_gene: TRBV11-2
CDR3aa: ASSLGVAGTPYEQY

j_gene: TRBJ2-5
v_gene: TRBV2
CDR3aa: ASSPKETALSQY

j_gene: TRBJ1-5
v_gene: TRBV5-6
CDR3aa: ASSLITGSQPQH

j_gene: TRBJ1-5
v_gene: TRBV7-9
CDR3aa: ASSSGTGSSQPQH

j_gene: TRBJ2-1
v_gene: TRBV28
CDR3aa: ASSSTGTYNEQF

j_gene: TRBJ2-7
v_gene: TRBV11-2
CDR3aa: ASSFGPGTGPGEDEQY

j_gene: TRBJ2-7
v_gene: TRBV24-1
CDR3aa: ATSDFVDSSYEQY

j_gene: TRBJ2-1
v_gene: TRBV2
CDR3aa: ASSEDVQRWNEF

j_gene: TRBJ2-1
v_gene: TRBV20-1
CDR3aa: SASRMVAGVQEQF

j_gene: TRBJ1-5
v_gene: TRBV5-1
CDR3aa: ASSLGGTDRQPQH

j_gene: TRBJ1-4
v_gene: TRBV7-8
CDR3aa: ASSSTGGGTNEKLF

j_gene: TRBJ2-3
v_gene: TRBV11-1
CDR3aa: ASSLRGPADTQY

j_gene: TRBJ1-2
v_gene: TRBV10-3
CDR3aa: AISEVPGQGEFYGYT

j_gene: TRBJ1-4
v_gene: TRBV15
CDR3aa: ATSREQVDEKLF

j_gene: TRBJ1-6
v_gene: TRBV18
CDR3aa: ASSPRGKGDSPLH

j_gene: TRBJ1-1
v_gene: TRBV4-2
CDR3aa: ASSPWGGLNTEAF

j_gene: TRBJ1-6
v_gene: TRBV3-1/TRBV3-2
CDR3aa: ASSQGQGVLALH

j_gene: TRBJ2-7
v_gene: TRBV2
CDR3aa: ASERAQAYEQY

j_gene: TRBJ2-1
v_gene: TRBV5-6
CDR3aa: ASGRNNEQF

j_gene: TRBJ2-2
v_gene: TRBV5-1
CDR3aa: ASSLTGEINTGELF

j_gene: TRBJ1-1
v_gene: TRBV28
CDR3aa: ASSLGAGMAF

j_gene: TRBJ2-1
v_gene: TRBV28
CDR3aa: ASTEGAGGSHEQF

j_gene: TRBJ1-2
v_gene: TRBV21-1
CDR3aa: ASSKVTGLFGGYT

j_gene: TRBJ2-2
v_gene: TRBV11-2
CDR3aa: ASSWLTGGMAGELF

j_gene: TRBJ2-1
v_gene: TRBV5-1
CDR3aa: ASRVKAVVAHNEQF

j_gene: TRBJ2-2
v_gene: TRBV6-2/TRBV6-3
CDR3aa: ASSREGLPPHTGELF

j_gene: TRBJ2-1
v_gene: TRBV7-6
CDR3aa: ASSLAGVAGDEQF

j_gene: TRBJ2-7
v_gene: TRBV6-2/TRBV6-3
CDR3aa: ASSWDRPPSYEQY